This TCR beta chain was found in a study of shared clonotypes between healthy human individuals. Trimming took off 6 bases at V and 9 bases at J, with 9 bases between the two ends. This CDR3 contains 12 residues. Germline CDR1 and CDR2: MNHEY and SMNVEV (reference sequence). Findings of the study overall: Sequencing depth was a factor that was expected to affect clonotype sharing among donors.

Remarks on this clone: The antigen remains unidentified.

Evenly divided among several immunoSEQ plates was the genomic DNA of each subset. Clones were read by immunoSEQ multiplex PCR, and TCRdb kept only the in-frame ones, dropping some. This repertoire shows some 200,000 clones, approximately 92% found once; its top ten account for 0.065% to 0.07%. The chain links TRBV27 to TRBJ1-6; D ambiguous. The receptor comes from a woman under 40 in good health. Sequencing used naive CD4+ T cells sorted from blood. Subset indicated: CD45RA+ positively selected. CDR3 nucleotides: TGTGCCAGCAGCCCCTTTGGTTCACCCCTCCACTTT. It translates to CASSPFGSPLHF.